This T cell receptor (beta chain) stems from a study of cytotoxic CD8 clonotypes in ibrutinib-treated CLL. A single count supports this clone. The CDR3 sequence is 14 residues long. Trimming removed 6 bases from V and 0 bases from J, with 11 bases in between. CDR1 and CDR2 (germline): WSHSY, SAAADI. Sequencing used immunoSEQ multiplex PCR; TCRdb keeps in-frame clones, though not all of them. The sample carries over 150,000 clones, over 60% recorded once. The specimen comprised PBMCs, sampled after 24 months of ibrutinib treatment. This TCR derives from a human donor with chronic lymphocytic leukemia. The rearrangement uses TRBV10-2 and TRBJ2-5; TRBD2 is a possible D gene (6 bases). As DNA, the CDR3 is TGCGCCAGCAGAGATAAGCGGGACCAAGAGACCCAGTACTTC. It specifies CASRDKRDQETQYF.